This T cell receptor (beta chain) was obtained from a study of T cell clones after liver transplantation. On the study more broadly: Blood was drawn pre-transplant, before withdrawal, and after full or failed withdrawal. Study observations and caveats: Low donor cell numbers restricted donor-reactive repertoire measurement in a couple of subjects.

Notes on this clone: Its antigen is not identified.

CD3+CD4+ and CD3+CD8+ cells were FACS-sorted from thawed unstimulated PBMCs. Generated by immunoSEQ multiplex PCR, the TCRdb table keeps only in-frame clones and is missing some. The sample includes about 100,000 clones, roughly four fifths of them seen just once. This specimen was CD4+ T cells from blood, taken before liver transplant. The TCR sequence derives from a human donor who received a liver transplant.

The CDR3 region is CASGRSMNTEAFF. The CDR3 nucleotides read TGTGCCAGCGGCCGATCTATGAACACTGAAGCTTTCTTT. The rearrangement uses TRBV5-6 and TRBJ1-1; D remains ambiguous. This CDR3 is built from 13 residues. V was cut by 7 bases and J by 0 bases, with 10 bases left in between. Germline assignment: CDR1 SGHDT and CDR2 YYEEEE.